This T cell receptor beta chain was obtained from a study of T cells in Graves' hyperthyroidism and ophthalmopathy. The V end was cut by 1 base, the J end by 2 bases, with 14 bases between. CDR3 length: 15 amino acids. Germline V gene sequence: CDR1 GTSNPN, CDR2 SVGIG (reference sequence). This clonotype was seen repeatedly, ten times or more. Template material for amplifying TCR beta CDR3 regions consisted of RNA transcripts. HTBI primers were the set used in a first-round RT-PCR of the TCR CDR3. TCRdb used MiXCR to reprocess the multiplex PCR reads, holding one entry per CDR3 protein. The sample contains fewer than 600,000 distinct CDR3 sequences, around 15% of which appear only once.

Material for sequencing was blood. The sequence came from a woman aged 18-29 years with Graves' hyperthyroidism. The chain carries TRBV30 and TRBJ1-1; D possibly corresponds to TRBD1 (5 bases). The CDR3 nucleotides are TGTGCCTGGAGTGGAAGGGGCAATTTAAACACTGAAGCTTTCTTT. It codes for CAWSGRGNLNTEAFF.